The 21 T cell receptor beta chains below come from one sample, sequenced in a study of blood T cell repertoires in COVID-19. Clones were sequenced by immunoSEQ multiplex PCR, and TCRdb holds only the in-frame ones, with some missing. In the table there are 190,000 or so clones, roughly 83% of which are singletons. Source material: PBMCs or T cells enriched from blood (not recorded which). These receptors were obtained from a woman under 40 who had recovered from COVID-19.

This clone is a singleton in its sample. CDR3 protein: CASGQPLYGYTF. For the CDR3, the DNA is TGTGCCAGCGGACAGCCCCTCTATGGCTACACCTTC. This chain connects TRBV27 to TRBJ1-2; a possible D gene is TRBD1 (6 bases). Trimming pared 8 bases from V and 4 bases from J, leaving 11 bases between. The CDR3 loop spans 12 amino acids. Germline V gene lookup returns CDR1 MNHEY and CDR2 SMNVEV (reference sequence).

In the case of this clone: Other DNA sequences in this specimen translate into the identical CDR3. The chain employs TRBV27 and TRBJ2-7; TRBD1 aligns across 10 bases. Per germline, CDR1 MNHEY and CDR2 SMNVEV (reference sequence). The CDR3 consists of 14 residues. The V segment lost 9 bases and the J segment 2 bases; nucleotides outside the gene matches: 7. CDR3 protein: CASSPGQGAYEQYF. CDR3 DNA sequence: TGTGCCAGTTCCCCAGGACAGGGGGCCTACGAGCAGTACTTC.

This chain uses TRBV2 with TRBJ1-6, with D maybe TRBD1 (5 bases). Germline values: CDR1 SNHLY, CDR2 FYNNEI. This CDR3 region has 14 residues. V lost 6 bases and J 5 bases, leaving 11 bases between the germline ends. CDR3 protein: CASRIRVDNSPLHF. CDR3 sequence (DNA): TGTGCCAGCAGGATCAGGGTAGATAATTCACCCCTCCACTTT.

V is TRBV25-1 and J is TRBJ2-3, with D possibly TRBD2 on 6 matching bases. CDR1 is MGHDK and CDR2 is SYGVNS in the germline V gene. The V end lost 6 bases, the J end lost 0 bases, and 13 bases lay between the germline ends. This CDR3 has 15 amino acids. This CDR3 is CASRGLTTSTDTQYF. DNA of the CDR3: TGTGCCAGCAGGGGACTGACCACTAGCACAGATACGCAGTATTTT. The full variable domain, with the rest looked up from reference TRBV25-1 and TRBJ2-3, is EADIYQTPRYLVIGTGKKITLECSQTMGHDKMYWYQQDPGMELHLIHYSYGVNSTEKGDLSSESTVSRIRTEHFPLTLESARPSHTSQYLCASRGLTTSTDTQYFGPGTRLTVL.

Note on this clone: The same CDR3 arises from other DNA sequences in this sample as well. This rearrangement joins TRBV28 to TRBJ1-5; weak D call: TRBD1 (6 bases). Trimming shortened V by 5 bases and J by 3 bases, and 11 bases separated the two germline ends. The CDR3 is 14 residues long. Germline V gene data show CDR1 as MDHEN and CDR2 as SYDVKM. The CDR3 loop is CASSPQGSNQPQHF. The CDR3, as DNA: TGTGCCAGCAGTCCACAGGGTTCCAATCAGCCCCAGCATTTT.

The chain carries TRBV23-1 and TRBJ1-1, with 8 bases lining up with TRBD1. TRBV23-1 is an ORF, and what it does is uncertain. The CDR3 consists of 12 residues. The ends lost 5 bases at V and 8 bases at J; junction bases unmatched: 4. The CDR3 bases are TGCGCCAGCAGTGAACAGGGGGGAGAAGCTTTCTTT. Amino acids: CASSEQGGEAFF.

For the CDR3, the DNA is TGTGCCAGCAGTTCGGGACAGGGAATAGGGCAGTACTTC. Its translation: CASSSGQGIGQYF. The chain joins TRBV28 to TRBJ2-7; 9 positions match TRBD1. CDR3 length: 13 residues. Looked up from germline, CDR1 is MDHEN and CDR2 is SYDVKM. Trimming removed 4 bases from V and 9 bases from J; junction bases left unmatched: 7. Full variable domain (missing parts from reference TRBV28 and TRBJ2-7): DVKVTQSSRYLVKRTGEKVFLECVQDMDHENMFWYRQDPGLGLRLIYFSYDVKMKEKGDIPEGYSVSREKKERFSLILESASTNQTSMYLCASSSGQGIGQYFGPGTRLTVT.

The rearrangement uses TRBV6-4 and TRBJ1-2; 8 bases align to TRBD1. Germline V gene data show CDR1 as MRHNA and CDR2 as SNTAGT. CDR3 size: 18 residues. V shed 2 bases, J shed 1 base, and the junction held 12 bases outside the gene matches. The CDR3, as DNA: TGTGCCAGCAGTGACACATCTTCGGGACAGGCGGTTAACTATGGCTACACCTTC. Protein product: CASSDTSSGQAVNYGYTF.

The J gene is TRBJ1-2, the V gene TRBV6-5; 9 bases agree with TRBD1. CDR1 and CDR2 from the germline V gene are MNHEY and SVGAGI. CDR3 length: 14 amino acids. J gave up 7 bases and V 7 bases, and 10 bases lay outside the gene matches. The CDR3 DNA reads TGTGCCAGCAAAAACGACGGACAGGGGTTTGGCTACACCTTC. It specifies CASKNDGQGFGYTF.

This clone has just a few counts. The rearrangement uses TRBV27 and TRBJ1-4; 10 positions agree with TRBD1. The germline V gene encodes CDR1 MNHEY and CDR2 SMNVEV (reference sequence). The ends lost 3 bases at V and 0 bases at J; junction bases unmatched: 1. The CDR3 consists of 16 residues. The CDR3 DNA follows: TGTGCCAGCAGTTTTGGACAGGGGGCAACTAATGAAAAACTGTTTTTT. Translated: CASSFGQGATNEKLFF.

This sequence joins TRBV18 and TRBJ2-2, with D perhaps TRBD2 (5 bases). The CDR3 is made up of 14 amino acids. From germline, CDR1 is KGHSH and CDR2 LQKENI. Trimming removed 4 bases from V and 6 bases from J, with 12 bases in between. CDR3 nucleotides: TGTGCCAGCTCACAGATCGGCGGGTCCGGGGAGCTGTTTTTT. Its protein is CASSQIGGSGELFF.

The chain joins TRBV7-3 to TRBJ2-1; 8 positions agree with TRBD2. From germline, CDR1 is SGHTA and CDR2 FQGTGA. Unmatched junction bases numbered 7, after V lost 5 bases and J lost 4 bases. This CDR3 contains 15 residues. CDR3 DNA sequence: TGTGCCAGCAGCCAAAGCGGGAGCCCTTACAATGAGCAGTTCTTC. As protein: CASSQSGSPYNEQFF. Full variable domain (remainder filled in from reference TRBV7-3 and TRBJ2-1): GAGVSQTPSNKVTEKGKYVELRCDPISGHTALYWYRQSLGQGPEFLIYFQGTGAADDSGLPNDRFFAVRPEGSVSTLKIQRTERGDSAVYLCASSQSGSPYNEQFFGPGTRLTVL.

This clone appeared a few times. The V call is TRBV6-2 or TRBV6-3, the J call TRBJ1-3; 7 bases are a match to TRBD1. There are 17 residues in the CDR3. CDR1 and CDR2 from the germline V gene are MNHEY and SVGEGT. The ends lost 6 bases at V and 3 bases at J; junction bases unmatched: 14. The CDR3 reads CASSAGQSGPSGNTIYF. CDR3 nucleotide sequence: TGTGCCAGCAGCGCGGGACAGTCCGGACCGAGTGGAAACACCATATATTTT.

The J gene is TRBJ2-7, the V gene TRBV19; D is possibly TRBD2 (5 bases). The CDR3 is made up of 14 amino acids. Deletions cut 9 bases from V and 0 bases from J, with 15 bases between. Germline-derived CDR1 and CDR2 are LNHDA and SQIVND (reference sequence). The CDR3 nucleotides are TGTGCCAGCTCATCGGCTAGCAGCTCCTACGAGCAGTACTTC. It translates to CASSSASSSYEQYF.

The chain employs TRBV14 and TRBJ2-4; D possibly corresponds to TRBD1 (5 bases). V lost 1 base and J 15 bases, leaving 25 bases between the germline ends. The CDR3 contains 16 residues. Germline CDR1 reads SGHDN; CDR2 reads FVKESK. CDR3 DNA sequence: TGTGCCAGCAGCCAAGGGAGTAGGACCGGACCTAGGGGATTGTACTTC. This gives the protein CASSQGSRTGPRGLYF. Full variable domain (rest looked up from reference TRBV14 and TRBJ2-4): EAGVTQFPSHSVIEKGQTVTLRCDPISGHDNLYWYRRVMGKEIKFLLHFVKESKQDESGMPNNRFLAERTGGTYSTLKVQPAELEDSGVYFCASSQGSRTGPRGLYFGAGTRLSVL.

The chain combines TRBV11-2 with TRBJ2-5, with 10 bases lining up with TRBD2. V lost 2 bases, J lost 6 bases, and 15 bases stayed unmatched. The CDR3 totals 18 residues. Germline V lookup: CDR1 SGHAT, CDR2 FQNNGV. CDR3 sequence reads: CASSLYPAGGPNIQTQYF. The CDR3 region has the DNA TGTGCCAGCAGCTTATACCCAGCGGGAGGGCCGAATATCCAGACCCAGTACTTC.

This chain joins TRBV5-1 and TRBJ2-3; 7 bases are shared with TRBD1. Germline V gene data show CDR1 as SGHRS and CDR2 as YFSETQ. The CDR3 is 16 residues long. Trimming took 4 bases from V and 0 from J; bases not matched to a gene: 8. In nucleotides, the CDR3 is TGCGCCAGCAGCGCTGGGGACAGTCCTAGCACAGATACGCAGTATTTT. Translating it yields CASSAGDSPSTDTQYF. Filled out from reference TRBV5-1 and TRBJ2-3, the complete variable domain reads KAGVTQTPRYLIKTRGQQVTLSCSPISGHRSVSWYQQTPGQGLQFLFEYFSETQRNKGNFPGRFSGRQFSNSRSEMNVSTLELGDSALYLCASSAGDSPSTDTQYFGPGTRLTVL.

This clone was picked up one time. The chain combines TRBV6-5 with TRBJ1-5; TRBD1 might be the D (5 bases). The length of the CDR3 is 15 residues. Germline CDR1 MNHEY, CDR2 SVGAGI. The V end was cut by 6 bases, the J end by 0 bases, with 12 bases between. CDR3 nucleotide sequence: TGTGCCAGCAGCCCGGGGGGATATAGCAATCAGCCCCAGCATTTT. Translating gives CASSPGGYSNQPQHF.

This chain links TRBV19 with TRBJ1-5, with 9 bases identical to TRBD1. Germline CDR1 reads LNHDA; CDR2 reads SQIVND (reference sequence). The CDR3 has 16 amino acids. V was clipped by 4 bases and J by 6 bases; unmatched bases: 10. The CDR3 reads CASSRTGTGNSQPQHF. CDR3 sequence (DNA): TGTGCCAGTAGTAGGACCGGGACAGGGAACAGTCAGCCCCAGCATTTT.

This sequence joins TRBV19 and TRBJ1-2; 9 nucleotides agree with TRBD1. J was trimmed by 5 bases and V by 9 bases; bases with no gene match: 13. CDR1 is LNHDA, CDR2 SQIVND, per germline (reference sequence). There are 15 residues in the CDR3. DNA for the CDR3: TGTGCCAGCCACCCCCCGGGACAGGGAGCTTATGGCTACACCTTC. Translated, it gives CASHPPGQGAYGYTF.

CDR3 coding DNA: TGTGCCAGCAGCTTGACAGGGCGATACACAGATACGCAGTATTTT. Amino acid sequence: CASSLTGRYTDTQYF. The rearrangement joins TRBV5-8 to TRBJ2-3, with D perhaps TRBD1 (6 bases). Germline V lookup: CDR1 SGHTS, CDR2 YDEGEE. V lost 1 base and J 2 bases, leaving 11 bases between the germline ends. This CDR3 is 15 amino acids long. Variable domain in full (rest from reference TRBV5-8 and TRBJ2-3): EAGVTQSPTHLIKTRGQQATLRCSPISGHTSVYWYQQALGLGLQFLLWYDEGEERNRGNFPPRFSGRQFPNYSSELNVNALELEDSALYLCASSLTGRYTDTQYFGPGTRLTVL.